A single sample is the source of the 13 T cell receptor beta chains below, sequenced in a study of cytomegalovirus exposure and HLA in healthy donors. The PCR contained 60 Vbeta and 13 Jbeta primers. Clones were sequenced by immunoSEQ multiplex PCR, and TCRdb holds only the in-frame ones, with some missing. The table lists about 160,000 clones, 82% of them singletons, with 0.96% in the top ten. The sample consisted of PBMCs. These TCRs come from a girl aged 2 to 9 in good health and CMV-seropositive.

J is TRBJ1-2 and V is TRBV9; 9 bases align to TRBD1. Unmatched junction bases numbered 5, after V lost 4 bases and J lost 4 bases. The CDR3 covers 14 residues. Germline CDR1 and CDR2: SGDLS and YYNGEE. The CDR3 spells CASSPQTGGYGYTF. CDR3 DNA sequence: TGTGCCAGCAGCCCGCAGACAGGGGGCTATGGCTACACCTTC.

V gene TRBV5-6 combines with J gene TRBJ1-2, with TRBD1 matching over 10 bases. The J segment lost 4 bases and the V segment lost 0 bases, leaving 6 bases of the junction unmatched. Per the germline V gene, CDR1 is SGHDT and CDR2 is YYEEEE. The CDR3 loop spans 16 amino acids. For the CDR3, the DNA is TGTGCCAGCAGCTTGGTCGGGACAGGGGATATCTATGGCTACACCTTC. As protein: CASSLVGTGDIYGYTF.

The chain joins TRBV11-1 to TRBJ2-7, with D uncertain. The CDR3 totals 12 residues. CDR1 is SGHAT and CDR2 is FQDESV in the germline V gene (reference sequence). Trimming took off 1 base at V and 4 bases at J, with 5 bases between the two ends. In DNA, the CDR3 is TGTGCCAGCAGCTTAGGCTATTACGAGCAGTACTTC. Translating gives CASSLGYYEQYF.

The chain joins TRBV30 to TRBJ2-1, with D possibly TRBD2 on 6 matching bases. The CDR3 runs to 13 residues. V gave up 5 bases and J gave up 4 bases, with 12 bases separating them. The germline V gene encodes CDR1 GTSNPN and CDR2 SVGIG (reference sequence). CDR3 sequence: CAWAGLSYNEQFF. The CDR3 region has the DNA TGTGCCTGGGCAGGACTATCTTACAATGAGCAGTTCTTC.

The genes are TRBV2 and TRBJ2-2; D not resolved. Trimming stripped 4 bases from V and 3 bases from J, with 3 bases between. Germline values: CDR1 SNHLY, CDR2 FYNNEI. This CDR3 is built from 12 residues. The chain's CDR3 is CASSVDTGELFF. CDR3 bases: TGTGCCAGCAGTGTAGACACCGGGGAGCTGTTTTTT. Supplemented by reference TRBV2 and TRBJ2-2, the full variable domain reads EPEVTQTPSHQVTQMGQEVILRCVPISNHLYFYWYRQILGQKVEFLVSFYNNEISEKSEIFDDQFSVERPDGSNFTLKIRSTKLEDSAMYFCASSVDTGELFFGEGSRLTVL.

This sequence joins TRBV15 and TRBJ1-2; 10 positions match TRBD1. The CDR3 is 15 amino acids. CDR1 is LNHNV and CDR2 is YYDKDF in the germline V gene (reference sequence). V lost 3 bases and J lost 3; bases outside the gene matches: 4. Here the CDR3 reads CATSRAGQGYYGYTF. Written as DNA, the CDR3 is TGTGCCACCAGCAGGGCGGGACAGGGGTACTATGGCTACACCTTC.

J is TRBJ2-1 and V is TRBV9, with 11 bases aligning to TRBD1. The CDR3 is made up of 16 amino acids. V shed 3 bases, J shed 7 bases, and the junction held 9 bases outside the gene matches. Per germline, CDR1 SGDLS and CDR2 YYNGEE. CDR3 DNA sequence: TGTGCCAGCAGCGAAGGGACAGGGGGAGTTGGGAATGAGCAGTTCTTC. This codes for CASSEGTGGVGNEQFF. Variable domain in full (rest from reference TRBV9 and TRBJ2-1): DSGVTQTPKHLITATGQRVTLRCSPRSGDLSVYWYQQSLDQGLQFLIQYYNGEERAKGNILERFSAQQFPDLHSELNLSSLELGDSALYFCASSEGTGGVGNEQFFGPGTRLTVL.

This clone was picked up one time. The genes are TRBV30 and TRBJ1-4; tentatively, D is TRBD1 (5 bases). From germline, CDR1 is GTSNPN and CDR2 SVGIG (reference sequence). Deletions cut 0 bases from V and 4 bases from J, with 12 bases between. The CDR3 contains 15 residues. The CDR3 bases are TGTGCCTGGAGTGTACGGGGGGTCCTTAATGAAAAACTGTTTTTT. Residues: CAWSVRGVLNEKLFF.

The chain joins TRBV5-6 to TRBJ2-3; the D gene is possibly TRBD2 (6 bases). Germline V lookup: CDR1 SGHDT, CDR2 YYEEEE. V lost 0 bases to trimming and J lost 4 bases, with 9 bases between them. This CDR3 is built from 14 residues. In DNA form, the CDR3 reads TGTGCCAGCAGCTTGGTGTGGGAGGCAGATACGCAGTATTTT. This gives the protein CASSLVWEADTQYF.

V gene TRBV25-1 combines with J gene TRBJ2-6, with 9 bases lining up with TRBD1. Germline CDR1 is MGHDK and CDR2 is SYGVNS. The V and J ends lost 9 bases and 4 bases, in that order; junction bases with no gene match: 10. The CDR3 loop spans 16 amino acids. CDR3 in amino acids: CASTGTGTPGANVLTF. CDR3 nucleotide sequence: TGTGCCAGTACCGGGACAGGGACTCCCGGGGCCAACGTCCTGACTTTC.

This chain links TRBV5-4 with TRBJ2-3, with D possibly TRBD1 on 5 matching bases. CDR3 length equals 14 residues. Germline V lookup: CDR1 SGHNT, CDR2 YYREEE (reference sequence). V lost 3 bases and J 2 bases, leaving 10 bases between the germline ends. The CDR3 DNA reads as TGTGCCAGCAGCTGGAGACAGCTCACAGATACGCAGTATTTT. Translating it yields CASSWRQLTDTQYF.

CDR3 nucleotide sequence: TGTGCCAGCAGGGGACAGAATTCACCCCTCCACTTT. Its translation is CASRGQNSPLHF. The chain links TRBV25-1 to TRBJ1-6; 7 bases match TRBD1. CDR1 is MGHDK, CDR2 SYGVNS, per germline. The V segment lost 6 bases and the J segment 7 bases; nucleotides outside the gene matches: 0. The CDR3 extends over 12 amino acids. The whole variable domain, filled in from reference TRBV25-1 and TRBJ1-6, reads EADIYQTPRYLVIGTGKKITLECSQTMGHDKMYWYQQDPGMELHLIHYSYGVNSTEKGDLSSESTVSRIRTEHFPLTLESARPSHTSQYLCASRGQNSPLHFGNGTRLTVT.

The chain carries TRBV29-1 and TRBJ1-1; D is undetermined. Germline-derived CDR1 and CDR2 are SQVTM and ANQGSEA. The ends were cut back, 4 bases at V and 3 bases at J, with 6 bases in the middle. This CDR3 is built from 11 residues. The chain's CDR3 is CSVGRDTEAFF. The CDR3 nucleotides read TGCAGCGTTGGACGGGACACTGAAGCTTTCTTT.